The 9 T cell receptor beta chains below all came from one sample that was sequenced in a study of T cells in Graves' hyperthyroidism and ophthalmopathy. The CDR3 regions of TCR beta were amplified from RNA transcripts. The TCR CDR3 was amplified in a first-round RT-PCR using the HTBI primer set. TCRdb re-called the multiplex PCR reads through MiXCR, storing one row per CDR3 protein. The sample lists approximately 200,000 distinct CDR3 sequences; roughly 18% were seen once. The material sequenced was blood. All receptors derive from a man in his forties or fifties with Graves' hyperthyroidism.

In this sample, this clonotype turned up many times. The CDR3 bases are TGTGCCAGTAACCATCCTCAAGGACAGGGGGGGATGAACACTGAAGCTTTCTTT. It specifies CASNHPQGQGGMNTEAFF. This sequence joins TRBV19 and TRBJ1-1; TRBD1 matches 10 bases. The V gene end was trimmed by 7 bases and the J gene end by 0 bases; junction bases not matched to a gene: 14. Germline CDR1 is LNHDA and CDR2 is SQIVND (reference sequence). The CDR3 is made up of 18 amino acids.

This clonotype was seen repeatedly, ten times or more. The DNA for the CDR3 is TGTGCCAGCAGCTTGTTGCGGCAGGGGGGTGAGCAGTTCTTC. It specifies CASSLLRQGGEQFF. The chain couples TRBV7-8 to TRBJ2-1; perhaps TRBD1 as D (7 bases). Germline loops: CDR1 SGHVS, CDR2 FQNEAQ. The CDR3 is 14 residues long. Trimming took off 3 bases at V and 9 bases at J, with 15 bases between the two ends.

This clonotype has a count of ten or more. V usage is TRBV11-2 and J usage is TRBJ2-3; D is undetermined. CDR3 length: 14 residues. Germline CDR1 reads SGHAT; CDR2 reads FQNNGV. V was cut by 5 bases and J by 5 bases, with 14 bases left in between. The CDR3 DNA follows: TGTGCCAGCAGCCCCCCCGTCGGGCAAGATACGCAGTATTTT. It encodes CASSPPVGQDTQYF. The full variable domain, its missing parts supplied by reference TRBV11-2 and TRBJ2-3, is EAGVAQSPRYKIIEKRQSVAFWCNPISGHATLYWYQQILGQGPKLLIQFQNNGVVDDSQLPKDRFSAERLKGVDSTLKIQPAKLEDSAVYLCASSPPVGQDTQYFGPGTRLTVL.

Turning to this clonotype: This may stem from a read error, because a much larger clone lies one nucleotide away. V is TRBV18 and J is TRBJ1-1; 8 bases agree with TRBD1. The CDR3 is made up of 16 amino acids. CDR1 and CDR2 from the germline V gene are KGHSH and LQKENI. V was pared by 8 bases and J by 1 base, with 12 bases of the junction left unmatched. The CDR3 sequence is CASPLETGARNTEAFF. The CDR3 DNA reads TGTGCCAGCCCACTAGAGACAGGGGCGAGGAACACTGAAGCTTTCTTT.

This clonotype came up a few times. The chain has TRBV7-8 and TRBJ1-5; D remains unclear. Trimming took 1 base from V and 0 from J, leaving 7 bases between them. The germline V gene encodes CDR1 SGHVS and CDR2 FQNEAQ. The CDR3 totals 15 residues. The CDR3 sequence is CASSLENYSNQPQHF. The CDR3 nucleotides are TGTGCCAGCAGCTTAGAGAATTATAGCAATCAGCCCCAGCATTTT.

This clonotype was seen at least ten times. The chain combines TRBV6-2 or TRBV6-3 with TRBJ1-5; D remains ambiguous. CDR1 MNHEY and CDR2 SVGEGT come from the germline V gene. The CDR3 is 16 residues long. With 2 bases removed from V and 3 bases from J, the gap between germline ends came to 14 bases. CDR3 loop: CASSYRTARNNQPQHF. DNA for the CDR3: TGTGCCAGCAGTTACCGAACTGCACGGAACAATCAGCCCCAGCATTTT.

This clonotype was seen ten or more times. The chain recombines TRBV7-9 with TRBJ2-1; 9 bases match TRBD1. There are 14 residues in the CDR3. In germline, CDR1 is SEHNR, CDR2 FQNEAQ (reference sequence). J lost 9 bases, V lost 3 bases, and 6 bases had no gene match. CDR3 nucleotides: TGTGCCAGCAGCTTTCAGACAGGGGGAACTGAGCAGTTCTTC. This gives the protein CASSFQTGGTEQFF. Combining the CDR3 with reference TRBV7-9 and TRBJ2-1 gives the whole variable domain DTGVSQNPRHKITKRGQNVTFRCDPISEHNRLYWYRQTLGQGPEFLTYFQNEAQLEKSRLLSDRFSAERPKGSFSTLEIQRTEQGDSAMYLCASSFQTGGTEQFFGPGTRLTVL.

This clonotype was recorded many times. CDR3: CSAIAGLGTDTQYF. The CDR3 DNA sequence: TGCAGTGCCATAGCGGGGCTCGGCACAGATACGCAGTATTTT. The rearrangement joins TRBV20-1 to TRBJ2-3, with 8 positions matching TRBD2. Germline V lookup: CDR1 DFQATT, CDR2 SNEGSKA (reference sequence). The CDR3 runs to 14 residues. V was clipped by 6 bases and J by 1 base; unmatched bases: 6.

The sample holds many counts of this clonotype. The chain couples TRBV7-2 to TRBJ2-1; TRBD1 matches at 9 bases. The V gene's germline CDR1 is SGHTA and CDR2 FQGNSA. After removal of 0 bases from V and 2 bases from J, the junction contained 2 bases not matched to a gene. The CDR3 contains 16 residues. CDR3 protein: CASSLAGTGPYNEQFF. Here the CDR3 DNA reads TGTGCCAGCAGCTTAGCAGGGACAGGGCCCTACAATGAGCAGTTCTTC.